One and the same sample provided the 32 T cell receptor beta chains below, sequenced in a study of cytomegalovirus exposure and HLA in healthy donors. The study ran its PCR with 60 Vbeta and 13 Jbeta primers. Some clones are missing from TCRdb's copy, which holds only in-frame ones; the method was immunoSEQ multiplex PCR. The profile covers roughly 200,000 clones, with 70% to 85% appearing a single time and 4.4% taken by the ten largest. The source material was PBMCs. These receptors all stem from a woman between 25 and 40 years old in good health and CMV-seropositive.

The chain employs TRBV15 and TRBJ2-7; TRBD1 is a possible D gene (6 bases). Germline CDR1 and CDR2: LNHNV and YYDKDF (reference sequence). CDR3 size: 16 residues. The V end was cut by 0 bases, the J end by 2 bases, with 14 bases between. The CDR3: CATSRDPGQLPYEQYF. In nucleotides, the CDR3 is TGTGCCACCAGCAGAGATCCAGGACAGTTGCCCTACGAGCAGTACTTC.

This clone was found a few times. The chain carries TRBV19 and TRBJ2-7; possibly TRBD2 for D (6 bases). V lost 1 base and J lost 6, with 7 bases in between. CDR3 length: 12 residues. Germline V gene data show CDR1 as LNHDA and CDR2 as SQIVND (reference sequence). In DNA, the CDR3 is TGTGCCAGTAGTATAGTCGGGGGCGAGCAGTACTTC. This translates into CASSIVGGEQYF.

The sample holds a few counts of this clone. The V gene is TRBV19, the J gene TRBJ2-7; weak D call: TRBD1 (7 bases). V dropped 4 bases and J dropped 3 bases, with 13 bases sitting between them. Germline CDR1 reads LNHDA; CDR2 reads SQIVND (reference sequence). The length of the CDR3 is 14 residues. DNA of the CDR3: TGTGCCAGTAGTACTGTCAGGGGGGTCTACGAGCAGTACTTC. This encodes CASSTVRGVYEQYF.

The chain links TRBV29-1 to TRBJ2-7; D not certain. The CDR3 loop spans 13 amino acids. Germline V gene data show CDR1 as SQVTM and CDR2 as ANQGSEA. Between the trimmed V and J ends, which lost 6 bases and 7 bases, there was a span of 19 bases. The CDR3 loop reads CSVERVQGREQYF. CDR3 coding DNA: TGCAGCGTGGAACGGGTCCAAGGAAGGGAGCAGTACTTC.

The chain combines TRBV9 with TRBJ2-7; 9 positions match TRBD1. The ends lost 0 bases at V and 9 bases at J; junction bases unmatched: 7. The CDR3 extends over 14 amino acids. In germline, CDR1 is SGDLS, CDR2 YYNGEE. The CDR3 loop reads CASSVGPDRGSQYF. Here the CDR3 DNA reads TGTGCCAGCAGCGTAGGCCCGGACAGGGGATCGCAGTACTTC.

For the CDR3, the DNA is TGTGCCATCAGTGAGCGTCAGGGTGGCGGGGACACCGGGGAGCTGTTTTTT. This translates into CAISERQGGGDTGELFF. The genes are TRBV10-3 and TRBJ2-2, with a possible D match to TRBD2 (6 bases). Per the germline V gene, CDR1 is ENHRY and CDR2 is SYGVKD. V lost 2 bases, J lost 3 bases, and 16 bases lay in between. There are 17 residues in the CDR3.

The rearrangement joins TRBV7-9 to TRBJ2-1; 13 bases agree with TRBD2. CDR1 is SEHNR and CDR2 is FQNEAQ in the germline V gene (reference sequence). V lost 7 bases to trimming and J lost 8 bases; unmatched junction nucleotides: 8. CDR3 length equals 15 residues. The CDR3 nucleotides are TGTGCCAGCAATCCGGGACTAGCGGGAATGGATGAGCAGTTCTTC. Protein sequence: CASNPGLAGMDEQFF.

The chain employs TRBV10-2 and TRBJ1-5; D is uncertain. This CDR3 is built from 15 residues. Germline V gene data show CDR1 as WSHSY and CDR2 as SAAADI. Trimming left V 1 base short and J 0 bases short, with 7 bases between. CDR3 DNA sequence: TGCGCCAGCAGTGAGTGGGCGAATAGCAATCAGCCCCAGCATTTT. It yields the protein CASSEWANSNQPQHF.

V gene TRBV15 combines with J gene TRBJ2-3; D is perhaps TRBD2 (6 bases). The germline V gene has CDR1 LNHNV and CDR2 YYDKDF (reference sequence). CDR3 length: 15 residues. Between the trimmed V and J ends, which lost 1 base and 2 bases, there was a span of 10 bases. CDR3 DNA sequence: TGTGCCACCAGCAGAGGTAGCGGAGACACAGATACGCAGTATTTT. Amino acid sequence: CATSRGSGDTDTQYF.

CDR3 residues: CASSQSVRGVLSGETNTGELFF. The CDR3 region has the DNA TGTGCCAGCAGCCAATCCGTCCGGGGGGTGCTTAGCGGAGAAACGAACACCGGGGAGCTGTTTTTT. J is TRBJ2-2 and V is TRBV9; 7 bases match TRBD2. The CDR3 runs 22 residues. Trimming took 4 bases from V and 0 from J; bases not matched to a gene: 24. CDR1 and CDR2 from the germline V gene are SGDLS and YYNGEE.

The chain couples TRBV5-4 to TRBJ2-7; D remains unclear. CDR3 length: 14 amino acids. V was cut by 2 bases and J by 0 bases, with 9 bases left in between. In germline, CDR1 is SGHNT, CDR2 YYREEE (reference sequence). In DNA form, the CDR3 reads TGTGCCAGCAGCTTCTCGGTAGACTCCTACGAGCAGTACTTC. Amino acids: CASSFSVDSYEQYF.

J is TRBJ2-5 and V is TRBV9; maybe TRBD1 (5 bases). This CDR3 comprises 12 residues. V lost 1 base and J lost 4, with 5 bases in between. Per germline, CDR1 SGDLS and CDR2 YYNGEE. The CDR3: CASSVRGETQYF. CDR3 nucleotides: TGTGCCAGCAGCGTAAGGGGAGAGACCCAGTACTTC.

The chain employs TRBV27 and TRBJ1-2; a weak D match, TRBD1 (6 bases). CDR1 is MNHEY, CDR2 SMNVEV, per germline (reference sequence). Between the trimmed V and J ends, which lost 2 bases and 5 bases, there was a span of 15 bases. The CDR3 runs to 15 residues. CDR3 residues: CASSLNRDYPYGYTF. The CDR3 DNA is TGTGCCAGCAGTTTAAACAGGGACTACCCGTATGGCTACACCTTC.

The chain joins TRBV27 to TRBJ1-1, with 12 bases lining up with TRBD1. V lost 4 bases and J lost 10; bases outside the gene matches: 13. The CDR3 has 16 residues. Germline values: CDR1 MNHEY, CDR2 SMNVEV (reference sequence). In DNA, the CDR3 is TGTGCCAGCAGTTGGTCTGGAGGGACAGGGGGCAGAAGAGCTTTCTTT. Its protein product is CASSWSGGTGGRRAFF.

V gene TRBV9 combines with J gene TRBJ2-3; no clear D. V lost 0 bases and J 2 bases, leaving 16 bases between the germline ends. This CDR3 comprises 17 residues. Germline V lookup: CDR1 SGDLS, CDR2 YYNGEE. The CDR3 DNA follows: TGTGCCAGCAGCGTAGTTTCCACCACCCTCTACACAGATACGCAGTATTTT. Translation gives CASSVVSTTLYTDTQYF.

V gene TRBV19 combines with J gene TRBJ1-2; 9 nucleotides agree with TRBD1. The CDR3 contains 17 residues. CDR1 is LNHDA, CDR2 SQIVND, per germline (reference sequence). The junction had 17 bases not matched to a gene; V was cut back by 6 bases and J by 6 bases. CDR3 residues: CASSPPGYGTGTHGYTF. CDR3 bases: TGTGCCAGTAGCCCGCCCGGGTACGGGACAGGGACACATGGCTACACCTTC.

The chain uses TRBV10-2 and TRBJ2-2; 7 bases line up with TRBD2. Germline loops: CDR1 WSHSY, CDR2 SAAADI. The CDR3 has 16 amino acids. The J segment lost 0 bases and the V segment lost 0 bases, leaving 1 base of the junction unmatched. CDR3 bases: TGCGCCAGCAGTGAGTCGCGGGGGTCGAACACCGGGGAGCTGTTTTTT. The encoded protein is CASSESRGSNTGELFF.

The rearrangement joins TRBV4-1 to TRBJ2-3, with 7 bases aligning to TRBD1. From germline, CDR1 is MGHRA and CDR2 YSYEKL. The CDR3 consists of 16 residues. The J segment lost 2 bases and the V segment lost 3 bases, leaving 8 bases of the junction unmatched. In DNA, the CDR3 is TGCGCCAGCAGCCAGAGCCGGGACAGTACCACAGATACGCAGTATTTT. Its translation: CASSQSRDSTTDTQYF.

This clone occurred a few times. The chain is built from TRBV4-3 and TRBJ1-1, with 7 bases aligning to TRBD1. The CDR3 extends over 14 amino acids. Germline CDR1 LGHNA, CDR2 YSLEER. Trimming took 5 bases from V and 0 from J; bases not matched to a gene: 3. CDR3 protein: CASSTQGLNTEAFF. CDR3 bases: TGCGCCAGCAGCACACAGGGGTTGAACACTGAAGCTTTCTTT.

The V call is TRBV4-3, the J call TRBJ2-7; 7 bases are a match to TRBD2. Germline CDR1 is LGHNA and CDR2 is YSLEER. The CDR3 is 18 amino acids. V lost 0 bases and J lost 4; bases outside the gene matches: 15. CDR3 protein: CASSQDLGGMDLLYEQYF. The CDR3 nucleotides are TGCGCCAGCAGCCAAGATCTGGGAGGGATGGACTTATTATACGAGCAGTACTTC.

V and J are TRBV18 and TRBJ1-3; weak D call: TRBD1 (6 bases). This CDR3 comprises 16 residues. V was cut by 2 bases and J by 4 bases, with 15 bases left in between. Germline CDR1 and CDR2: KGHSH and LQKENI. The CDR3 bases are TGTGCCAGCTCACCATTATCACAGGGTCGGGGAAACACCATATATTTT. Residues: CASSPLSQGRGNTIYF.

This clone has just a few counts. The chain recombines TRBV5-4 with TRBJ2-5; maybe TRBD1 (5 bases). V was trimmed by 4 bases and J by 1 base, leaving 20 bases between them. The CDR3 is made up of 17 amino acids. Germline V gene data show CDR1 as SGHNT and CDR2 as YYREEE (reference sequence). CDR3 protein: CASSVSIIAGSQETQYF. The CDR3 DNA reads TGTGCCAGCAGCGTTAGCATCATCGCAGGGTCCCAAGAGACCCAGTACTTC.

This clone showed up just once. This chain links TRBV18 with TRBJ1-1; unclear D gene. V lost 3 bases and J 0 bases, leaving 8 bases between the germline ends. CDR3 length: 14 amino acids. Germline CDR1 reads KGHSH; CDR2 reads LQKENI. The CDR3 is CASSPLPVNTEAFF. The CDR3 bases are TGTGCCAGCTCACCTCTCCCGGTGAACACTGAAGCTTTCTTT.

V and J are TRBV6-5 and TRBJ2-7; 10 nucleotides align to TRBD1. There are 15 residues in the CDR3. Unmatched junction bases numbered 7, after V lost 4 bases and J lost 4 bases. Germline-derived CDR1 and CDR2 are MNHEY and SVGAGI. The CDR3 protein is CASSFKDRGTYEQYF. The CDR3 DNA sequence: TGTGCCAGCAGTTTCAAGGACAGGGGGACATACGAGCAGTACTTC.

This clone showed up just once. This chain connects TRBV5-1 to TRBJ1-2, with unresolved D. V lost 3 bases and J lost 0, with 12 bases in between. The CDR3 extends over 15 amino acids. The V gene's germline CDR1 is SGHRS and CDR2 YFSETQ. The CDR3 loop reads CASSSYEGANYGYTF. The CDR3 nucleotides are TGCGCCAGCAGCTCGTATGAGGGAGCTAACTATGGCTACACCTTC.

CDR3 sequence (DNA): TGTGCCAGCAGCACCGAAGGGGACTCGCCGGACACTGAAGCTTTCTTT. Translated, it gives CASSTEGDSPDTEAFF. The chain has TRBV9 and TRBJ1-1, with D possibly TRBD1 on 5 matching bases. The germline V gene has CDR1 SGDLS and CDR2 YYNGEE. Trimming took off 4 bases at V and 3 bases at J, with 19 bases between the two ends. The CDR3 totals 16 residues.

The chain couples TRBV30 to TRBJ2-5, with TRBD1 matching over 7 bases. The J call may be incorrect, as the DNA end agrees better with TRBJ2-7. The CDR3 runs 16 residues. Germline assignment: CDR1 GTSNPN and CDR2 SVGIG (reference sequence). The CDR3 spells CAWSSRTGTAAYEQYF. DNA for the CDR3: TGTGCCTGGAGCTCCCGAACCGGGACAGCAGCCTACGAGCAGTACTTC.

CDR3 protein: CASSQGRGADTEAFF. In nucleotides, the CDR3 is TGCGCCAGCAGCCAAGGCAGGGGGGCGGACACTGAAGCTTTCTTT. This chain joins TRBV4-1 and TRBJ1-1; 7 bases align to TRBD1. Germline CDR1 reads MGHRA; CDR2 reads YSYEKL. The CDR3 runs to 15 residues. V was pared by 1 base and J by 3 bases, with 5 bases of the junction left unmatched.

The chain uses TRBV19 and TRBJ1-5; 10 nucleotides align to TRBD1. The CDR3 has 17 residues. Trimming cost V 7 bases and J 4 bases; bases outside gene matches: 13. CDR1 is LNHDA, CDR2 SQIVND, per germline (reference sequence). CDR3: CASKWGRGTGANQPQHF. The CDR3 DNA reads TGTGCCAGTAAATGGGGTCGCGGGACAGGGGCAAATCAGCCCCAGCATTTT. The variable domain in full, completed from reference TRBV19 and TRBJ1-5, reads DGGITQSPKYLFRKEGQNVTLSCEQNLNHDAMYWYRQDPGQGLRLIYYSQIVNDFQKGDIAEGYSVSREKKESFPLTVTSAQKNPTAFYLCASKWGRGTGANQPQHFGDGTRLSIL.

This chain joins TRBV28 and TRBJ2-7, with D possibly matching TRBD1 (6 bases). Germline-derived CDR1 and CDR2 are MDHEN and SYDVKM. The length of the CDR3 is 14 residues. V was clipped by 6 bases and J by 3 bases, with 15 bases between them. This chain's CDR3 is CASRRQVPNYEQYF. In DNA form, the CDR3 reads TGTGCCAGCAGACGACAGGTTCCCAACTACGAGCAGTACTTC.

CDR3 residues: CASRKRSSVGYGYTF. The CDR3 DNA reads TGTGCCAGCAGGAAGAGGTCCAGCGTGGGCTATGGCTACACCTTC. This chain joins TRBV27 and TRBJ1-2, with unresolved D. The CDR3 covers 15 residues. V gave up 6 bases and J gave up 4 bases, with 18 bases separating them. The germline V gene has CDR1 MNHEY and CDR2 SMNVEV (reference sequence).

CDR3 in amino acids: CASSREDSGTPHEQYF. CDR3 in DNA: TGTGCCAGCAGCCGCGAGGATTCCGGGACTCCCCACGAGCAGTACTTC. The chain is built from TRBV21-1 and TRBJ2-7; TRBD2, as called in the table, went unchecked against the DNA. TRBV21-1 is an annotated pseudogene. The CDR3 loop spans 16 amino acids.